This is a list of T cell receptor beta chains from one sample in a study of cytomegalovirus exposure and HLA in healthy donors. The table came from immunoSEQ multiplex PCR; TCRdb's copy has only in-frame clones and leaves some out. The table for this sample gives around 150,000 clones. The material sequenced was PBMCs. These receptors were taken from a woman aged 55 to 70 in good health and CMV-seronegative. Both conserved end residues are part of each CDR3. The D gene is left open where the match is weak.

TRBJ1-3 | - | TRBV19 | 15 | CASSTPVRPGNTIYF | TGTGCCAGTAGTACCCCCGTCAGGCCTGGAAACACCATATATTTT
TRBJ1-1 | - | TRBV5-1 | 13 | CASSLVGEGEAFF | TGCGCCAGCAGCTTGGTAGGGGAGGGTGAAGCTTTCTTT
TRBJ2-3 | - | TRBV5-4 | 17 | CASSLIAHQGGTDTQYF | TGTGCCAGCAGCTTGATCGCTCACCAAGGAGGCACAGATACGCAGTATTTT
TRBJ2-7 | - | TRBV6-5 | 13 | CASKGQGLHEQYF | TGTGCCAGCAAAGGGCAGGGGCTACACGAGCAGTACTTC
TRBJ1-4 | TRBD1 | TRBV7-6 | 16 | CASSPIPGQGSEKLFF | TGTGCCAGCAGCCCGATTCCGGGACAGGGTAGCGAAAAACTGTTTTTT
TRBJ2-5 | TRBD2 | TRBV7-3 | 16 | CASSLLAGGPGETQYF | TGTGCCAGCAGCCTCCTAGCGGGAGGGCCCGGAGAGACCCAGTACTTC
TRBJ2-3 | - | TRBV4-2 | 16 | CASSQSQRGLGDTQYF | TGTGCCAGCAGCCAGAGTCAAAGGGGTTTGGGGGATACGCAGTATTTT
TRBJ1-2 | - | TRBV6-5 | 16 | CASSYSGAGKGNGYTF | TGTGCCAGCAGTTACTCGGGGGCGGGTAAAGGAAATGGCTACACCTTC
TRBJ1-1 | - | TRBV11-2 | 15 | CAGSRPGPGVTEAFF | TGTGCCGGCAGCAGACCGGGACCAGGGGTCACTGAAGCTTTCTTT
TRBJ1-2 | - | TRBV21-1 | 15 | CASSNLDRGRKGYTF | TGTGCCAGCAGCAATTTGGACAGGGGGAGGAAGGGCTACACCTTC
TRBJ2-7 | - | TRBV27 | 16 | CASSPPRLASAYEQYF | TGTGCCAGCAGTCCCCCCCGATTAGCAAGCGCCTACGAGCAGTACTTC
TRBJ2-7 | TRBD1 | TRBV5-4 | 13 | CASSRDRGYEQYF | TGTGCCAGCAGCAGAGACAGGGGCTACGAGCAGTACTTC
TRBJ1-5 | TRBD1 | TRBV27 | 14 | CASSLLGQGSTQHF | TGTGCCAGCAGTTTGCTGGGACAGGGGTCAACCCAGCATTTT
TRBJ2-2 | TRBD1 | TRBV10-1 | 15 | CASSPGQANTGELFF | TGCGCCAGCAGCCCGGGACAGGCGAACACCGGGGAGCTGTTTTTT
TRBJ2-5 | TRBD1 | TRBV7-2 | 15 | CASSLFTGAGETQYF | TGTGCCAGCAGCCTGTTCACAGGGGCCGGGGAGACCCAGTACTTC
TRBJ2-4 | - | TRBV4-1 | 13 | CASSPVGENIQYF | TGCGCCAGCAGCCCCGTAGGGGAAAACATTCAGTACTTC
TRBJ2-7 | - | TRBV30 | 13 | CACSRGPSAVQYF | TGTGCCTGCTCCCGCGGGCCCTCAGCGGTGCAGTACTTC
TRBJ1-2 | TRBD1 | TRBV10-1 | 14 | CASSEGTGAYGYTF | TGCGCCAGCAGTGAGGGGACAGGGGCCTATGGCTACACCTTC
TRBJ1-2 | - | TRBV29-1 | 13 | CSVEGTQGWGYTF | TGCAGCGTTGAAGGAACCCAGGGGTGGGGCTACACCTTC
TRBJ1-5 | TRBD1 | TRBV15 | 17 | CATSRDGTDYSNQPQHF | TGTGCCACCAGCAGAGATGGGACAGACTATAGCAATCAGCCCCAGCATTTT
TRBJ1-2 | TRBD1 | TRBV19 | 14 | CASSVLDRGYGYTF | TGTGCCAGTAGTGTCCTGGACAGGGGCTATGGCTACACCTTC
TRBJ1-3 | - | TRBV5-1 | 16 | CASSLEGGYSGNTIYF | TGCGCCAGCAGCTTGGAGGGAGGTTACTCTGGAAACACCATATATTTT
TRBJ2-3 | - | TRBV10-3 | 15 | CAISQTGSGTDTQYF | TGTGCCATCAGCCAAACAGGGTCGGGCACAGATACGCAGTATTTT
TRBJ1-1 | - | TRBV7-7 | 13 | CASSLGQNTEAFF | TGTGCCAGCAGCTTAGGTCAGAACACTGAAGCTTTCTTT
TRBJ2-3 | TRBD2 | TRBV4-2 | 19 | CASSQDLLAGRKSTDTQYF | TGTGCCAGCAGCCAAGATCTTCTAGCGGGACGAAAAAGCACAGATACGCAGTATTTT
TRBJ2-7 | - | TRBV28 | 11 | CASRSAYEQYF | TGTGCCAGCAGGAGCGCCTACGAGCAGTACTTC
TRBJ2-5 | - | TRBV5-6 | 12 | CASSLSQGPMYF | TGTGCCAGCAGCTTGTCACAGGGACCAATGTACTTC
TRBJ1-1 | TRBD1 | TRBV5-4 | 16 | CASSPGRGAVITEAFF | TGTGCCAGCAGCCCTGGCAGGGGGGCGGTAATCACTGAAGCTTTCTTT
TRBJ1-1 | - | TRBV19 | 13 | CASSISGNTEAFF | TGTGCCAGTAGTATATCAGGGAACACTGAAGCTTTCTTT
TRBJ2-1 | TRBD1 | TRBV10-3 | 15 | CAISDYRDSFNEQFF | TGTGCCATCAGTGATTACCGGGACAGCTTCAATGAGCAGTTCTTC
TRBJ2-3 | TRBD2 | TRBV2 | 17 | CASRLGLAGGSTDTQYF | TGTGCCAGCAGGCTGGGACTAGCGGGTGGGAGCACAGATACGCAGTATTTT
TRBJ2-7 | TRBD1 | TRBV5-3 | 15 | CARSCVTGGPYEQYF | TGTGCCAGAAGCTGCGTCACAGGGGGCCCCTACGAGCAGTACTTC
TRBJ1-3 | - | TRBV29-1 | 12 | CSVAVSGNTIYF | TGCAGCGTTGCGGTTTCTGGAAACACCATATATTTT
TRBJ2-3 | - | TRBV6-6 | 15 | CASSSRPRSGDTQYF | TGTGCCAGCAGTTCGAGGCCCCGGTCGGGAGATACGCAGTATTTT
TRBJ2-7 | TRBD1 | TRBV6-5 | 15 | CASSYERQGPYEQYF | TGTGCCAGCAGTTACGAAAGACAGGGCCCCTACGAGCAGTACTTC
TRBJ2-4 | TRBD1 | TRBV7-9 | 14 | CASSQDRGQHIQYF | TGTGCCAGCAGTCAAGACAGGGGGCAACACATTCAGTACTTC
TRBJ1-1 | TRBD1 | TRBV5-4 | 14 | CASSRGQGSTEAFF | TGTGCCAGCAGCCGGGGACAGGGGTCCACTGAAGCTTTCTTT
TRBJ2-7 | - | TRBV6-5 | 14 | CASRNAGQSYEQYF | TGTGCCAGCAGGAACGCGGGACAGTCGTACGAGCAGTACTTC
TRBJ1-4 | TRBD1 | TRBV4-2 | 17 | CASSQAFPGQPNEKLFF | TGTGCCAGCAGCCAAGCGTTCCCGGGACAGCCTAATGAAAAACTGTTTTTT